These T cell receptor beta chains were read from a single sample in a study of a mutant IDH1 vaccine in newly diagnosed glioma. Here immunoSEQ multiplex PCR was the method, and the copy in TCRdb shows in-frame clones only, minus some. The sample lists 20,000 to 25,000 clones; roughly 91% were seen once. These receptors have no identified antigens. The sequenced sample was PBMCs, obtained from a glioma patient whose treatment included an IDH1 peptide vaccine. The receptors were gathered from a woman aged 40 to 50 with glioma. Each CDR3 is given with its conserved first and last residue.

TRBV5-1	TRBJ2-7	CASSLKGSGEQYF
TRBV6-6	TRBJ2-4	CASSYSEGAIQYF
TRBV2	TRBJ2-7	CASRGLAGVPSEQYF
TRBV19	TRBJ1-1	CASSIVAGTEAFF
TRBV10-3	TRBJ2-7	CAISSGSYEQYF
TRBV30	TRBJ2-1	CAWSGGSSYNEQFF
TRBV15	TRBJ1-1	CATSRDLMNTEAFF
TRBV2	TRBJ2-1	CASSERGPSGGSYNEQFF
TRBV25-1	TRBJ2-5	CASSEGQVLQETQYF
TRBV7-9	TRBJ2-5	CASSSGLAALQETQYF
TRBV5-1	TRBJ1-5	CASSLDGPYSNQPQHF
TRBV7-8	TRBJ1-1	CASSPYQAGSRSEAFF
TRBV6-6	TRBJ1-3	CASRGRASGNTIYF
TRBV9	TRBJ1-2	CASSPDGGANYGYTF
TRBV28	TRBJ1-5	CASSWGQTRHGNQPQHF
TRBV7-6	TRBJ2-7	CASSFTRPDAGSEQYF
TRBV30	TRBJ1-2	CAWSVRAGGNYGYTF
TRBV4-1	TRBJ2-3	CASSVPGLGDTQYF
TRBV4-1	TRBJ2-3	CASREGASTDTQYF
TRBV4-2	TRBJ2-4	CASSQGSSGSLAKNIQYF
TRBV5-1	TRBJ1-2	CASSLVQGQGSYGYTF
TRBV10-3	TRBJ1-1	CAIKERNMNTEAFF
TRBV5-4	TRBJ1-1	CASNQGNRPTEAFF
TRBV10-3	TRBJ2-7	CAISEPGLTGEQYF
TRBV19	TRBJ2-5	CASSIYPQETQYF
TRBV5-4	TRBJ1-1	CASSITGGGLNTEAFF
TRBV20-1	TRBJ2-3	CSARDSQVLYF
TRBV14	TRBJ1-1	CASSQPGPGTEAFF
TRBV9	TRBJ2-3	CASSVGLAGRDTQYF
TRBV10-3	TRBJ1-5	CAISAGFRRGASLQHF
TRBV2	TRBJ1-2	CASSEERSITF
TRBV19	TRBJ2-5	CASSTYRGWQETQYF
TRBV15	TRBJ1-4	CATSRDRGPTNEKLFF
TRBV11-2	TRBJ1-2	CASSRDRGDGYTF
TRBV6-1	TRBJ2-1	CASSEALAGGLYNEQFF
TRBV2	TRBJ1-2	CASSNGEYHYGYTF
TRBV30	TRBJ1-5	CAWSTGPRGSDQPQHF
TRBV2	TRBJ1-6	CASSGQGTYSPLHF
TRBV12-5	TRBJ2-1	CASGLVLSDHPGNEQFF
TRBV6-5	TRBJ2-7	CASRGGLAEKYEQYF
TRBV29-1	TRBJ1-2	CSVGQGPGYTF
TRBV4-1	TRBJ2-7	CASSHGQGASYEQYF
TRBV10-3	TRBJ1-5	CAIRDDIANQPQHF
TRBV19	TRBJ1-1	CASRWGYVSDTEAFF
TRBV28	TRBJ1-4	CASSWQAATNEKLFF
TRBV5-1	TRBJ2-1	CASSLAGEQFF
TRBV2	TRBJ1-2	CASTPTDRAYGYTF
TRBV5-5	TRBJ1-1	CASSLSEGYAEAFF
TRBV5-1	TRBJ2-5	CASSLAGGAEETQYF
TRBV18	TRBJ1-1	CASSRTRLNTEAFF
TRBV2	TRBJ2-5	CASSVNVNQETQYF
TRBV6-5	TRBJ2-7	CASSRQTPRYEQYF
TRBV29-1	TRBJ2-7	CSVAGAKYEQYF
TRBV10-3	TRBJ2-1	CAISGGGAGNEQFF
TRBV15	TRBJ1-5	CATSLDSNQPQHF
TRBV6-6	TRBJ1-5	CASSYGPVAQPQHF